The T cell receptor beta chain under discussion was sequenced for a study of blood T cell repertoires in COVID-19 (dated by TCRdb to the early 2020s). In the study overall: Collaborator samples came from the United States, Italy and Spain and covered acute and convalescent phases of COVID-19. The prospective study material was composed of cDNA or gDNA derived from T cells, B-cell-depleted T cells, or PBMCs. Deeply sampled blood TCRbeta repertoires from subjects exposed to, actively infected with, or recovered from COVID-19 were included in the dataset. The repertoires were released in a freely available public database intended as a resource for research on the immune response to SARS-CoV-2. Samples were obtained from the ongoing ImmuneRACE study (first 160 participants) and from 1,254 subjects provided by 6 global collaborators. A de-identified subject ID, COVID-19 status, age in years and sex were almost always included in the sample metadata. Where HLA class I and class II types were available, the types were taken from metadata supplied by the sample provider, not from assay-based typing. Beyond this particular receptor, the publication reports: The quantity of clinical and demographic metadata differed by source and by participant and was supplied without curation.

The collaborating institutions used their own protocols to collect whole blood in K2EDTA tubes. For TCRbeta analysis, collaborators shipped samples in one of three forms: frozen whole blood, isolated PBMCs, or DNA extracted from either of those sample types. TCRbeta CDR3 regions were amplified from genomic DNA using the immunoSEQ Assay, a bias-controlled multiplex PCR. Per the authors' processing: Nucleated cell counts per sample were estimated from amplification of reference gene primers within the assay. Sequence reads were collapsed and filtered to measure the absolute abundance of every unique TCRbeta CDR3 rearrangement. Productive Simpson clonality was computed per sample as the square root of Simpson's diversity index over productive rearrangements. TCRdb took this table from immuneACCESS and kept in-frame rearrangements with V and J called. Such tables lack part of the clones; where checked against another copy, unresolved V genes explain under half of the gap, and the rest is unexplained. From that table come the V and J calls and clone size; the DNA was used to work out D and trimming. The sample data list some 250,000 clones, and 81% of these were observed just once. The ten top clones hold approximately 8.7% of the sample.

Points on this clone: Its cognate antigen has yet to be identified. No base quality information exists; no much larger clone differs at one position.

This clonotype originated in a woman of 80 years or more with acute or convalescent COVID-19. The sequencing input was peripheral blood.

The DNA sequence follows: TGCGCCAGCAGCTTGGGGGGGTCAACAGGGGAACAGTACTTC. Its protein reads: CASSLGGSTGEQYF. The V and J genes are TRBV5-1 and TRBJ2-7, and TRBD1 matches 7 of the central bases. The CDR3 has 14 amino acids, counting the end cysteine and phenylalanine. Here the CDR3 DNA is all that survives: 42 bases in frame from base 1. The CDR1 and CDR2 encoded by the germline V gene are SGHRS and YFSETQ. V is pruned by 0 bases and J by 10 bases, leaving 10 bases of the junction without a gene match.